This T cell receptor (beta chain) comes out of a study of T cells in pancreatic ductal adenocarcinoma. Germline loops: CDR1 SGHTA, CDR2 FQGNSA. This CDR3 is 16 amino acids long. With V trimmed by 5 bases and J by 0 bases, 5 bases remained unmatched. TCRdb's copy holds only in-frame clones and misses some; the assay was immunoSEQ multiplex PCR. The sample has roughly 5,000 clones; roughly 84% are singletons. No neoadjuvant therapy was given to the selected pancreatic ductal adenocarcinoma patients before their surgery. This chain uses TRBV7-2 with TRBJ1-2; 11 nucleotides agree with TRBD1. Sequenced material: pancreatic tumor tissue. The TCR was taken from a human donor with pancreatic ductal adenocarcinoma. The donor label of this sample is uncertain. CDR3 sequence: CASSGTGGQANYGYTF. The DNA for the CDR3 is TGTGCCAGCAGCGGGACAGGGGGACAAGCTAACTATGGCTACACCTTC.